The 27 T cell receptor beta chains below all came from one sample that was sequenced in a study of blood T cell repertoires in COVID-19. TCRdb keeps only in-frame clones here, not all; method: immunoSEQ multiplex PCR. Found here are 150,000 to 200,000 clones, 65% to 85% of them singletons; the top ten hold approximately 5.1%. Sequencing was done on a sample of PBMCs or T cells enriched from blood (not recorded which). The receptors come from a man between 65 and 80 years old who had been exposed to COVID-19.

The gene calls are TRBV4-3 and TRBJ2-3, with TRBD2 matching 10 bases. CDR1 is LGHNA, CDR2 YSLEER, per germline. The V gene end was trimmed by 1 base and the J gene end by 5 bases; junction bases not matched to a gene: 9. This CDR3 comprises 17 residues. DNA for the CDR3: TGCGCCAGCAGCCAAGGGCCAGCGGGGGGGCTTCGAGATACGCAGTATTTT. Amino acid sequence: CASSQGPAGGLRDTQYF.

The chain joins TRBV28 to TRBJ1-4; D may be TRBD1 (6 bases). Trimming stripped 6 bases from V and 7 bases from J, with 15 bases between. The CDR3 loop spans 14 amino acids. Germline CDR1 and CDR2: MDHEN and SYDVKM. CDR3 sequence reads: CASSKQGRAEKLFF. Here the CDR3 DNA reads TGTGCCAGCAGCAAACAGGGACGGGCTGAAAAACTGTTTTTT.

This chain joins TRBV15 and TRBJ1-5; 7 positions agree with TRBD1. Germline trimming cut 5 bases from V and 6 bases from J; bases unmatched to any gene: 13. Germline CDR1 reads LNHNV; CDR2 reads YYDKDF (reference sequence). CDR3 length: 16 amino acids. The CDR3 loop reads CATSASPGQRIQPQHF. Written as DNA, the CDR3 is TGTGCCACCAGCGCATCACCGGGACAGAGAATTCAGCCCCAGCATTTT.

This clone turned up a few times. A read error is possible here, since a much larger clone lies one base away. The V and J genes are TRBV4-2 and TRBJ1-4; weak D call: TRBD1 (5 bases). Trimming removed 0 bases at V and 0 bases at J, with 8 bases between. The CDR3 runs 16 residues. Germline V gene lookup returns CDR1 LGHNA and CDR2 YNFKEQ. CDR3 residues: CASSQDLGATNEKLFF. As DNA, the CDR3 is TGTGCCAGCAGCCAAGATTTAGGGGCAACTAATGAAAAACTGTTTTTT.

The chain is built from TRBV19 and TRBJ2-2; the D gene is possibly TRBD2 (6 bases). The V end lost 4 bases, the J end lost 4 bases, and 10 bases lay between the germline ends. The germline V gene has CDR1 LNHDA and CDR2 SQIVND (reference sequence). This CDR3 has 14 residues. CDR3 bases: TGTGCCAGTAGTAGTAGTAGCGGCACCGGGGAGCTGTTTTTT. Translating gives CASSSSSGTGELFF.

This chain uses TRBV19 with TRBJ1-6; D perhaps matches TRBD1 (6 bases). The ends were cut back, 4 bases at V and 3 bases at J, with 7 bases in the middle. The CDR3 sequence is 14 residues long. Germline V gene data show CDR1 as LNHDA and CDR2 as SQIVND (reference sequence). The CDR3 spells CASSTTGYNSPLHF. For the CDR3, the DNA is TGTGCCAGTAGTACGACAGGCTATAATTCACCCCTCCACTTT. Drawing the rest from reference TRBV19 and TRBJ1-6, the complete variable domain is DGGITQSPKYLFRKEGQNVTLSCEQNLNHDAMYWYRQDPGQGLRLIYYSQIVNDFQKGDIAEGYSVSREKKESFPLTVTSAQKNPTAFYLCASSTTGYNSPLHFGNGTRLTVT.

This rearrangement joins TRBV7-2 to TRBJ2-3; D possibly corresponds to TRBD1 (6 bases). The germline V gene encodes CDR1 SGHTA and CDR2 FQGNSA. This CDR3 is built from 15 residues. V was cut by 5 bases and J by 0 bases, with 12 bases left in between. CDR3 sequence reads: CASSIPGVSTDTQYF. Here the CDR3 DNA reads TGTGCCAGCAGCATCCCAGGGGTTAGCACAGATACGCAGTATTTT.

The V gene is TRBV5-1, the J gene TRBJ2-7, with TRBD2 matching over 9 bases. The CDR3 contains 15 residues. In germline, CDR1 is SGHRS, CDR2 YFSETQ. Trimming cost V 4 bases and J 7 bases; bases outside gene matches: 12. CDR3 DNA sequence: TGCGCCAGCAGCCGTTCGACAGGGACTAGCCAGGAGCAGTACTTC. This encodes CASSRSTGTSQEQYF. The full variable domain, completed using reference TRBV5-1 and TRBJ2-7, is KAGVTQTPRYLIKTRGQQVTLSCSPISGHRSVSWYQQTPGQGLQFLFEYFSETQRNKGNFPGRFSGRQFSNSRSEMNVSTLELGDSALYLCASSRSTGTSQEQYFGPGTRLTVT.

This clone showed up just once. The rearrangement uses TRBV4-3 and TRBJ1-2; 12 bases map to TRBD1. The V segment lost 6 bases and the J segment 4 bases; nucleotides outside the gene matches: 9. The CDR3 sequence is 16 residues long. CDR1 LGHNA and CDR2 YSLEER come from the germline V gene. CDR3 sequence: CASSPGTGGIGYGYTF. The CDR3 region has the DNA TGCGCCAGCAGTCCCGGGACAGGGGGCATCGGCTATGGCTACACCTTC.

The rearrangement links TRBV3-1 (or the pseudogene TRBV3-2) to TRBJ2-3, with 9 positions matching TRBD2. The CDR3 extends over 16 amino acids. The ends lost 4 bases at V and 2 bases at J; junction bases unmatched: 7. CDR1 is LGHDT and CDR2 is YNNKEL in the germline V gene (reference sequence). The CDR3, as DNA: TGTGCCAGCAGCCCTCTAGCGGGATCTAACACAGATACGCAGTATTTT. Translating gives CASSPLAGSNTDTQYF.

The chain is built from TRBV28 and TRBJ1-1, with D maybe TRBD1 (5 bases). The CDR3 consists of 14 residues. Germline lookup yields CDR1 MDHEN and CDR2 SYDVKM. V lost 7 bases to trimming and J lost 1 base, with 13 bases between them. CDR3 sequence: CASIPSQGNTEAFF. DNA of the CDR3: TGTGCCAGCATTCCATCCCAGGGGAACACTGAAGCTTTCTTT.

The rearrangement uses TRBV9 and TRBJ1-1, with 9 positions matching TRBD1. CDR1 is SGDLS, CDR2 YYNGEE, per germline. The CDR3 spans 14 residues. V trimming: 4 bases; J trimming: 4 bases; junction bases outside the gene matches: 5. CDR3 nucleotides: TGTGCCAGCAGCCAAAGGACAGGGGCCACTGAAGCTTTCTTT. Translated: CASSQRTGATEAFF.

The V gene is TRBV7-2, the J gene TRBJ1-5; maybe TRBD1 (6 bases). Germline lookup yields CDR1 SGHTA and CDR2 FQGNSA. The CDR3 covers 17 residues. V was trimmed by 5 bases and J by 1 base, leaving 18 bases between them. This chain's CDR3 is CASSGLQGGGSNQPQHF. Here the CDR3 DNA reads TGTGCCAGCAGCGGCTTACAGGGAGGGGGAAGCAATCAGCCCCAGCATTTT.

The rearrangement links TRBV19 to TRBJ1-1; TRBD1 might be the D (6 bases). The CDR3 consists of 13 residues. V lost 5 bases and J 3 bases, leaving 10 bases between the germline ends. Germline-derived CDR1 and CDR2 are LNHDA and SQIVND (reference sequence). The CDR3 nucleotides read TGTGCCAGTAGTCCCAGGGGATACACTGAAGCTTTCTTT. The encoded protein is CASSPRGYTEAFF. Together with reference TRBV19 and TRBJ1-1, the CDR3 gives the full variable domain: DGGITQSPKYLFRKEGQNVTLSCEQNLNHDAMYWYRQDPGQGLRLIYYSQIVNDFQKGDIAEGYSVSREKKESFPLTVTSAQKNPTAFYLCASSPRGYTEAFFGQGTRLTVV.

This chain uses TRBV28 with TRBJ1-3; the D gene is possibly TRBD1 (6 bases). Trimming stripped 6 bases from V and 0 bases from J, with 15 bases between. The CDR3 is 16 amino acids. CDR1 is MDHEN, CDR2 SYDVKM, per germline. CDR3 coding DNA: TGTGCCAGCAGCAAAGACGGGACATTCTCTGGAAACACCATATATTTT. This codes for CASSKDGTFSGNTIYF.

The chain carries TRBV4-1 and TRBJ2-1, with TRBD2 matching over 12 bases. The junction had 8 bases not matched to a gene; V was cut back by 1 base and J by 10 bases. This CDR3 has 16 amino acids. Germline V CDR1 and CDR2: MGHRA, YSYEKL. This CDR3 reads CASSQATSGGPGEQFF. CDR3 DNA: TGCGCCAGCAGCCAAGCTACTAGCGGGGGGCCGGGGGAGCAGTTCTTC.

V and J are TRBV7-2 and TRBJ1-1; TRBD1 is a possible D gene (6 bases). The V end lost 5 bases, the J end lost 4 bases, and 17 bases lay between the germline ends. The CDR3 is 15 amino acids. CDR1 is SGHTA and CDR2 is FQGNSA in the germline V gene. CDR3 amino acids: CASSENRVGGTEAFF. The CDR3 DNA sequence: TGTGCCAGCAGCGAGAACAGGGTAGGCGGCACTGAAGCTTTCTTT.

V gene TRBV14 combines with J gene TRBJ2-1, with D possibly being TRBD1 (6 bases). This CDR3 contains 16 residues. The germline V gene encodes CDR1 SGHDN and CDR2 FVKESK. V dropped 4 bases and J dropped 3 bases, with 16 bases sitting between them. The CDR3 spells CASSPRDGGRYNEQFF. The CDR3, as DNA: TGTGCCAGCAGCCCACGCGATGGGGGCCGCTACAATGAGCAGTTCTTC.

The rearrangement joins TRBV28 to TRBJ2-5; 12 bases are a match to TRBD2. CDR1 and CDR2 from the germline V gene are MDHEN and SYDVKM. The V and J ends lost 6 bases and 2 bases, in that order; junction bases with no gene match: 4. The CDR3 sequence is 15 residues long. CDR3 amino acids: CASSRTSGVQETQYF. CDR3 sequence (DNA): TGTGCCAGCAGCCGGACTAGCGGGGTACAAGAGACCCAGTACTTC. The variable domain in full, with the rest retrieved from reference TRBV28 and TRBJ2-5, is DVKVTQSSRYLVKRTGEKVFLECVQDMDHENMFWYRQDPGLGLRLIYFSYDVKMKEKGDIPEGYSVSREKKERFSLILESASTNQTSMYLCASSRTSGVQETQYFGPGTRLLVL.

This clone has a handful of counts. The chain is built from TRBV28 and TRBJ2-1, with 9 nucleotides matching TRBD2. Germline V CDR1 and CDR2: MDHEN, SYDVKM. The junction had 9 bases not matched to a gene; V was cut back by 6 bases and J by 6 bases. The CDR3 covers 15 residues. The CDR3 protein is CASSSRSGGSNEQFF. CDR3 DNA sequence: TGTGCCAGCAGCTCGAGAAGCGGGGGGTCCAATGAGCAGTTCTTC.

The chain couples TRBV29-1 to TRBJ2-1; 7 bases are a match to TRBD2. The CDR3 loop spans 14 amino acids. From germline, CDR1 is SQVTM and CDR2 ANQGSEA. V trimming: 5 bases; J trimming: 0 bases; junction bases outside the gene matches: 4. Here the CDR3 DNA reads TGCAGCGTTTTACTAGCGCCCTCCTACAATGAGCAGTTCTTC. It yields the protein CSVLLAPSYNEQFF.

The V call is TRBV6-1, the J call TRBJ2-3, with 9 bases matching TRBD1. This CDR3 contains 17 residues. The germline CDR1 and CDR2 sequences are MNHNS and SASEGT. The V segment lost 2 bases and the J segment 2 bases; nucleotides outside the gene matches: 8. The CDR3 nucleotides are TGTGCCAGCAGTGAATACCCCGGGACAGGGACCACAGATACGCAGTATTTT. Translating gives CASSEYPGTGTTDTQYF.

V and J are TRBV5-4 and TRBJ2-2; D is perhaps TRBD2 (6 bases). Per germline, CDR1 SGHNT and CDR2 YYREEE (reference sequence). There are 15 residues in the CDR3. Trimming stripped 6 bases from V and 0 bases from J, with 12 bases between. The CDR3 DNA reads as TGTGCCAGCACGGCCGGCGGGGCGAACACCGGGGAGCTGTTTTTT. Its translation is CASTAGGANTGELFF.

This chain joins TRBV6-1 and TRBJ2-2; 8 nucleotides align to TRBD1. The germline V gene encodes CDR1 MNHNS and CDR2 SASEGT. This CDR3 spans 17 amino acids. V lost 0 bases, J lost 6 bases, and 9 bases stayed unmatched. The CDR3 is CASSEASGQGLSGELFF. For the CDR3, the DNA is TGTGCCAGCAGTGAAGCAAGTGGACAGGGTTTATCCGGGGAGCTGTTTTTT.

The CDR3 reads CASSLVLGQGYEQYF. CDR3 bases: TGTGCCAGCAGCTTAGTATTGGGACAGGGCTACGAGCAGTACTTC. The J gene is TRBJ2-7, the V gene TRBV11-2; 9 positions agree with TRBD1. Germline lookup yields CDR1 SGHAT and CDR2 FQNNGV. The ends lost 1 base at V and 3 bases at J; junction bases unmatched: 4. CDR3 size: 15 residues.

This CDR3 reads CASRGQSHGYTF. The DNA for the CDR3 is TGTGCCAGTAGGGGACAGAGTCATGGCTACACCTTC. The chain carries TRBV19 and TRBJ1-2, with 7 bases identical to TRBD1. Germline lookup yields CDR1 LNHDA and CDR2 SQIVND (reference sequence). V shed 6 bases and J 6 bases; nucleotides not matched to a gene: 4. The CDR3 is 12 residues long.

The chain couples TRBV3-1 (or the pseudogene TRBV3-2) to TRBJ2-5; D possibly corresponds to TRBD1 (6 bases). V shed 6 bases and J shed 2 bases, with 16 bases lying between them. The CDR3 sequence is 15 residues long. Germline V gene lookup returns CDR1 LGHDT and CDR2 YNNKEL (reference sequence). CDR3 nucleotide sequence: TGTGCCAGCAGACCACAGGGTGCTGGGCAAGAGACCCAGTACTTC. Its protein product is CASRPQGAGQETQYF.